This passage covers 10 T cell receptor beta chains from one sample sequenced in a study of beta chain features in type 1 diabetes (dated by TCRdb to 2016 to 2019). These receptors have no identified antigens. General conclusions and limits of the study: In all four CD4+ subsets, TCRB CDR3 length was moderately but significantly shorter in type 1 diabetes patients.

Libraries were built with the immunoSEQ multiplex PCR assay. The High Capacity cDNA Reverse Transcription Kit was used to reverse transcribe all of the isolated RNA, meaning that expressed TCRB transcripts were what got sequenced. TCRdb mirrors the immuneACCESS table, restricted to in-frame sequences. Some clones are absent from its copies; in checked studies, under half trace to an unresolved V gene, and the reason for the others is unknown. The sample includes around 600,000 clones, with around an eighth observed a single time. Around 0.12% of the sample belongs to the ten largest clones. The sequenced sample was naive CD4+ T cells from blood. The cell subset or site label, as the study defines it: true naive CD4+ T cells. These receptors were collected from a man younger than 40 with type 1 diabetes.

This clone has only a few counts. V gene TRBV5-6 combines with J gene TRBJ2-7, with 9 bases lining up with TRBD1. Unmatched junction bases numbered 11, after V lost 3 bases and J lost 7 bases. From germline, CDR1 is SGHDT and CDR2 YYEEEE. The CDR3 runs 15 residues. CDR3 in DNA: TGTGCCAGCAGCTCCCGGGACAGGGCCCGAATAGAGCAGTACTTC. This sequence encodes CASSSRDRARIEQYF.

This clone has a handful of counts. This sequence joins TRBV4-2 and TRBJ1-4; D is unresolved. Trimming shortened V by 0 bases and J by 5 bases, and 13 bases separated the two germline ends. The CDR3 contains 16 residues. Per germline, CDR1 LGHNA and CDR2 YNFKEQ. The CDR3 DNA reads TGTGCCAGCAGCCAAGAACCTCAGTCGGGAAATGAAAAACTGTTTTTT. Translation: CASSQEPQSGNEKLFF.

In regard to this clone: One junction end disagrees with the germline gene, perhaps due to a read error. This sequence joins TRBV7-9 and TRBJ1-2, with D unresolved. CDR3 length equals 11 residues. Germline V gene sequence: CDR1 SEHNR, CDR2 FQNEAQ (reference sequence). This CDR3 is CASSIQVVTAF. In DNA form, the CDR3 reads TGTGCCAGCAGCATCCAGGTGGTTACCGCCTTC.

The chain links TRBV25-1 to TRBJ2-5; 10 nucleotides align to TRBD1. Germline V gene sequence: CDR1 MGHDK, CDR2 SYGVNS. V trimming: 1 base; J trimming: 5 bases; junction bases outside the gene matches: 7. This CDR3 has 16 residues. CDR3 DNA sequence: TGTGCCAGCAGTGAATCCCGACAGGGGGCAAGGGAGACCCAGTACTTC. Amino acids: CASSESRQGARETQYF. The full variable domain, rest sourced from reference TRBV25-1 and TRBJ2-5, is EADIYQTPRYLVIGTGKKITLECSQTMGHDKMYWYQQDPGMELHLIHYSYGVNSTEKGDLSSESTVSRIRTEHFPLTLESARPSHTSQYLCASSESRQGARETQYFGPGTRLLVL.

Only a few counts were recorded for this clone. The chain uses TRBV7-7 and TRBJ2-5; weak D call: TRBD2 (6 bases). The CDR3 sequence is 16 residues long. The germline V and J ends were trimmed by 1 base and 4 bases, with 16 bases remaining between them. Germline CDR1 and CDR2: SSHAT and FNYEAQ (reference sequence). The CDR3 loop reads CASSLGTGLNGETQYF. CDR3 coding DNA: TGTGCCAGCAGCTTAGGGACTGGACTAAACGGAGAGACCCAGTACTTC.

This clone was recorded only once. This chain connects TRBV7-2 to TRBJ2-6, with D uncertain. Germline CDR1 is SGHTA and CDR2 is FQGNSA. V was cut by 1 base and J by 6 bases, with 10 bases left in between. The CDR3 extends over 15 amino acids. In DNA form, the CDR3 reads TGTGCCAGCAGCTTAGGCCCGCTTGTGGCCAACGTCCTGACTTTC. Its translation is CASSLGPLVANVLTF.

This clone was seen only a few times. The genes are TRBV7-8 and TRBJ2-3, with D possibly matching TRBD2 (6 bases). The CDR3 runs to 15 residues. V shed 5 bases and J shed 9 bases, with 21 bases lying between them. CDR1 is SGHVS and CDR2 is FQNEAQ in the germline V gene. CDR3 in DNA: TGTGCCAGCAGCCCTAGGGACTCCATGGGGAGAACGCAGTATTTT. Translated: CASSPRDSMGRTQYF.

The CDR3, as DNA: TGTGCCAGCAGTGCCATGCAGGGACTAGCCTCCTACAATGAGCAGTTCTTC. Protein product: CASSAMQGLASYNEQFF. The rearrangement uses TRBV25-1 and TRBJ2-1; TRBD2 agrees at 9 bases. After removal of 4 bases from V and 0 bases from J, the junction contained 7 bases not matched to a gene. This CDR3 spans 17 amino acids. Germline values: CDR1 MGHDK, CDR2 SYGVNS.

J is TRBJ2-5 and V is TRBV5-1; tentative D call: TRBD1 (5 bases). With 0 bases removed from V and 1 base from J, the gap between germline ends came to 10 bases. From germline, CDR1 is SGHRS and CDR2 YFSETQ. This CDR3 spans 15 amino acids. CDR3 amino acids: CASSLVGAPQETQYF. The CDR3 bases are TGCGCCAGCAGCTTGGTAGGGGCGCCCCAAGAGACCCAGTACTTC. The whole variable domain, remainder taken from reference TRBV5-1 and TRBJ2-5, is KAGVTQTPRYLIKTRGQQVTLSCSPISGHRSVSWYQQTPGQGLQFLFEYFSETQRNKGNFPGRFSGRQFSNSRSEMNVSTLELGDSALYLCASSLVGAPQETQYFGPGTRLLVL.

This clone was detected only a few times. Different DNA sequences within this sample yield the same CDR3. The chain carries TRBV6-5 and TRBJ2-4; D not certain. Trimming stripped 6 bases from V and 6 bases from J, with 6 bases between. CDR3 length equals 11 residues. Germline-derived CDR1 and CDR2 are MNHEY and SVGAGI. In nucleotides, the CDR3 is TGTGCCAGCAGCCCAGGAAACATTCAGTACTTC. This codes for CASSPGNIQYF.